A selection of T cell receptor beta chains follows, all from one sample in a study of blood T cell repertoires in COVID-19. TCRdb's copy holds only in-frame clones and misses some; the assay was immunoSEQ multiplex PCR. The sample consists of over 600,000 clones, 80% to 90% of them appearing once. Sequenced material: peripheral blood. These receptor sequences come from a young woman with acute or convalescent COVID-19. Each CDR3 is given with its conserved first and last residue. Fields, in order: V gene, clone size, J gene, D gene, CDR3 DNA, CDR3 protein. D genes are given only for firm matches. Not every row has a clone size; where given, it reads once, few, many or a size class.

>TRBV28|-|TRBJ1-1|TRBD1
TGTGCCAGCAGTTTAAGGGGAGGACAGGGGACTGAAGCTTTCTTT
CASSLRGGQGTEAFF
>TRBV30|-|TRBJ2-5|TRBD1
TGTGCCTGGAGTAGGCACAGGGGAGAGACCCAGTACTTC
CAWSRHRGETQYF
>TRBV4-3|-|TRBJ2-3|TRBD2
TGCGCCAGCAGCCCCCGTCCCCTAGCGGGGGCCAACACAGATACGCAGTATTTT
CASSPRPLAGANTDTQYF
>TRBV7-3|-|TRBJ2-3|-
TGTGCCAGCAGCTTATGGGGGACACTCACAGATACGCAGTATTTT
CASSLWGTLTDTQYF
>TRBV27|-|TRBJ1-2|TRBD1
TGTGCCAGCACTCGGGACAGAAACTATGGCTACACCTTC
CASTRDRNYGYTF
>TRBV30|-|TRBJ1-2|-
TGTGCCTGGAGTGGACAGAGCTATGGCTACACCTTC
CAWSGQSYGYTF
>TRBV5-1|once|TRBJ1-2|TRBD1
TGCGCCAGCAGGAGGACAGGGGGCGAGCATGGCTACACCTTC
CASRRTGGEHGYTF
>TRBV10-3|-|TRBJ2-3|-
TGTGCCATCAGCACTAGCACAGATACGCAGTATTTT
CAISTSTDTQYF
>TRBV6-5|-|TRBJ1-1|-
TGTGCCAGCAGCCAGACATTGCTGAACACTGAAGCTTTCTTT
CASSQTLLNTEAFF
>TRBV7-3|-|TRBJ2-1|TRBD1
TGTGCCAGCAGCTTCGACAGGGGCTCCTACAATGAGCAGTTCTTC
CASSFDRGSYNEQFF
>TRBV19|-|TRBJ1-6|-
TGTGCCAGTAGGGTTACAGGGAGGGAATCACCCCTCCACTTT
CASRVTGRESPLHF
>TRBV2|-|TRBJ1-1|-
TGTGCCAGCACGGAGGTTGTAACTATCTACACTGAAGCTTTCTTT
CASTEVVTIYTEAFF
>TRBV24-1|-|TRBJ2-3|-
TGTGCCACCAGTGACGTAGCCAGCACAGATACGCAGTATTTT
CATSDVASTDTQYF
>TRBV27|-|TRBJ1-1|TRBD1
TGTGCCAGCCGCGCGAGGGGGCGGACTGAAGCTTTCTTT
CASRARGRTEAFF
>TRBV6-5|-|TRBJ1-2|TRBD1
TGTGCCAGCAGCGGGGGACAGGGGGGAAACTATGGCTACACCTTC
CASSGGQGGNYGYTF
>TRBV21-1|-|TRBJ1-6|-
TGTGCCAGCAGTCTCCCCTTAAGGGGCACGCCCAAGGGCAATTCACCCCTCCACTTT
CASSLPLRGTPKGNSPLHF
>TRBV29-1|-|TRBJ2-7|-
TGCAGCGTTGATATAAAGGGGACCTACGAGCAGTACTTC
CSVDIKGTYEQYF
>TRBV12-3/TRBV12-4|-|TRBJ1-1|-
TGTGCCAGCACCGTCAGTGCAGAAGCTTTCTTT
CASTVSAEAFF
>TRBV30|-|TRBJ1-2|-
TGTGCCTGGAGTGTACGGGGGGGCTACACCTTC
CAWSVRGGYTF
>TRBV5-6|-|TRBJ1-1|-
TGTGCCAGCAGCTTGCCGGGATGGGAGAACACTGAAGCTTTCTTT
CASSLPGWENTEAFF
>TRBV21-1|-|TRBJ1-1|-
TGTGCCAGCAGCAACAGACAGCCAGCATCATCGAGCACTGAAGCTTTCTTT
CASSNRQPASSSTEAFF
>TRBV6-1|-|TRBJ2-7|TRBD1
TGTGCCAGCAGTGAGAATTCCGGGACAGGGTACAACGAGCAGTACTTC
CASSENSGTGYNEQYF
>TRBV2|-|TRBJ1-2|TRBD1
TGTGCCAGCAGAACAGGGGTTGAGGGCTACACCTTC
CASRTGVEGYTF
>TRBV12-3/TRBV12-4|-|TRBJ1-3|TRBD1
TGTGCCAGCGGGCGGACAGGACTTTTGCATTTT
CASGRTGLLHF
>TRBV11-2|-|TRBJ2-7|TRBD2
TGTGCCAGCAGCCACCTAGCGGGGGGGCTCGAGCAGTACTTC
CASSHLAGGLEQYF
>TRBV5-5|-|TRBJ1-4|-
TGTGCCAGCAGCCTCGAGACGGGGGGTAATGAAAAACTGTTTTTT
CASSLETGGNEKLFF
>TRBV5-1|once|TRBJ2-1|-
TGCGCCAGCAGCCCAGACAGAAGATTGTTCTTC
CASSPDRRLFF
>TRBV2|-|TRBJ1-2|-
TGTGCCAGCAGTGAAGAGTTTGGCGGGGTTTATGGCTACACCTTC
CASSEEFGGVYGYTF
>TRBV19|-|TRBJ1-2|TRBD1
TGTGCCAGTAGCTCCAGGGGGCTTTTTAACTATGGCTACACCTTC
CASSSRGLFNYGYTF